This TCR beta chain was sequenced during a study of blood T cell repertoires in COVID-19. Overall study: The United States, Italy and Spain supplied acute and convalescent COVID-19 samples.

The data were produced by immunoSEQ multiplex PCR, yet TCRdb's version contains in-frame clones alone and is incomplete. The sample comprises 250,000 to 300,000 clones, 86% of which are singletons, and approximately 12% rests with the top ten. The CDR3 runs 13 residues. Germline V gene data show CDR1 as SGDLS and CDR2 as YYNGEE. The ends lost 4 bases at V and 4 bases at J; junction bases unmatched: 4. This receptor was identified in a woman between 25 and 40 years old with COVID-19, enrolled during active disease. The chain recombines TRBV9 with TRBJ1-1, with 7 bases that match TRBD1. Sequenced: peripheral blood. For the CDR3, the DNA is TGTGCCAGCAGCAAAACAGGGGCCACTGAAGCTTTCTTT. Translation gives CASSKTGATEAFF.